These T cell receptor beta chains were read from a single sample in a study of T-cell memory formation after mild COVID-19. TCRdb passed the 5' RACE reads through MiXCR, listing each CDR3 protein once. The repertoire includes about 360,000 distinct CDR3 sequences, approximately 14% of them detected once, and around a fifth sits in the top ten. The source material was PBMCs or a T cell subset sorted from them (not recorded which). These receptors were collected from a man between 18 and 29 years old who had mild COVID-19 (a few samples of this study predate the infection). Cell type and time point are not known. Both conserved end residues are part of each CDR3. The order of the fields is V gene, D gene, CDR3 length, J gene, CDR3 protein. A D gene is named only where the DNA matches it firmly.

v_call: TRBV5-6
d_call: TRBD2
cdr3_length: 14
j_call: TRBJ2-7
cdr3_aa: CASIGTSGGYEQYF

v_call: TRBV5-1
d_call: TRBD1
cdr3_length: 15
j_call: TRBJ1-2
cdr3_aa: CASSRGQGLSYGYTF

v_call: TRBV6-5
d_call: .
cdr3_length: 15
j_call: TRBJ2-5
cdr3_aa: CASSYSKGGAETQYF

v_call: TRBV20-1
d_call: TRBD1
cdr3_length: 14
j_call: TRBJ2-7
cdr3_aa: CSGHQTGVNYEQYF

v_call: TRBV7-8
d_call: TRBD1
cdr3_length: 15
j_call: TRBJ2-7
cdr3_aa: CASSVLGQGYDEQYF

v_call: TRBV29-1
d_call: .
cdr3_length: 13
j_call: TRBJ2-2
cdr3_aa: CSVDRGGNGELFF

v_call: TRBV5-6
d_call: .
cdr3_length: 12
j_call: TRBJ2-1
cdr3_aa: CASSLEAGEQFF

v_call: TRBV24-1
d_call: .
cdr3_length: 14
j_call: TRBJ2-7
cdr3_aa: CATRRSGPLYEQYF

v_call: TRBV10-1
d_call: TRBD2
cdr3_length: 14
j_call: TRBJ2-5
cdr3_aa: CASSESTSGKAQYF

v_call: TRBV5-1
d_call: TRBD2
cdr3_length: 15
j_call: TRBJ2-5
cdr3_aa: CASSILAGSGETQYF

v_call: TRBV24-1
d_call: TRBD1
cdr3_length: 15
j_call: TRBJ2-1
cdr3_aa: CATSDFPGQYNEQFF

v_call: TRBV7-2
d_call: TRBD1
cdr3_length: 14
j_call: TRBJ2-1
cdr3_aa: CASSHGQGYNEQFF

v_call: TRBV27
d_call: .
cdr3_length: 13
j_call: TRBJ1-1
cdr3_aa: CASRGTVDQEAFF

v_call: TRBV18
d_call: .
cdr3_length: 16
j_call: TRBJ1-1
cdr3_aa: CASSPRDPTSGTEAFF

v_call: TRBV5-1
d_call: TRBD1
cdr3_length: 14
j_call: TRBJ1-1
cdr3_aa: CASSLPTGRSRAFF